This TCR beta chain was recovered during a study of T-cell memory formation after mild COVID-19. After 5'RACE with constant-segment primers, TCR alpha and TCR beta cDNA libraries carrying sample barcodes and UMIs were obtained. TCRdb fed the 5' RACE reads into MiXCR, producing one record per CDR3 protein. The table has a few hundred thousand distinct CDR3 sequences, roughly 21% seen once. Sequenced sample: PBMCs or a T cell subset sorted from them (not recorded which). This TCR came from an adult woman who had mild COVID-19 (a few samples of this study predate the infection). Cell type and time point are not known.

This CDR3 reads CASRRTETYEQYF. The DNA of the CDR3 is TGTGCCAGTAGAAGGACTGAAACCTACGAGCAGTACTTC. The chain recombines TRBV19 with TRBJ2-7, with a tentative D call TRBD2 (5 bases). This CDR3 has 13 residues. Per the germline V gene, CDR1 is LNHDA and CDR2 is SQIVND (reference sequence). V shed 6 bases and J shed 2 bases, with 11 bases lying between them.